This TCR beta chain was retrieved from a study of vaccination effects on CD4 cells after COVID-19. The CDR3 spans 14 residues. V shed 6 bases and J shed 4 bases, with 12 bases lying between them. CDR1 and CDR2 from the germline V gene are KGHDR and SFDVKD. Clones were sequenced by immunoSEQ multiplex PCR, and TCRdb holds only the in-frame ones, with some missing. Of about 24,000 clones listed, around 74% are singletons. Regarding this clone: What it binds is unknown.

Antigen-specific CD4+ T cells were first expanded with viral peptide pools by the ViraFEST assay and only then sequenced. Subsequent to less than 13 days of culture, CD4+ T cells were isolated. Participants completed two doses of the BNT162b2 or mRNA-1273 vaccine. V is TRBV24-1 and J is TRBJ2-1; D assignment may be TRBD1 or TRBD2 (5 bases each). The sequences come from CD4+ T cells from PBMCs cultured with HCoV-NL63 spike peptides, collected after COVID-19 vaccination. The sequence came from a human donor who received a COVID-19 vaccine. CDR3 sequence: CATSRGAGYNEQFF. CDR3 nucleotide sequence: TGTGCCACCAGTCGAGGGGCGGGTTACAATGAGCAGTTCTTC.